These 5 T cell receptor beta chains were all obtained from the same sample, sequenced in a study of Graves' ophthalmopathy and Graves' hyperthyroidism. RNA served as the template for amplifying TCR beta CDR3 regions. HTBI primers primed a first-round RT-PCR, and a second-round multiplex PCR followed. TCRdb reprocessed the multiplex PCR reads via MiXCR and lists one record per CDR3 protein. The table has 650,000 to 900,000 distinct CDR3 sequences, 40% seen once. Specimen: peripheral blood. These TCRs come from an adult man with Graves' ophthalmopathy.

This chain joins TRBV6-2 or TRBV6-3 and TRBJ2-2; tentatively, D is TRBD1 (6 bases). Germline V CDR1 and CDR2: MNHEY, SVGEGT. Trimming left V 5 bases short and J 8 bases short, with 15 bases between. The CDR3 extends over 14 amino acids. In DNA, the CDR3 is TGTGCCAGCAGTCGGACAACAGGGATGGGGGAGCTGTTTTTT. Encoded protein: CASSRTTGMGELFF.

V and J are TRBV7-9 and TRBJ2-7; D possibly corresponds to TRBD1 (6 bases). The CDR3 is made up of 20 amino acids. In germline, CDR1 is SEHNR, CDR2 FQNEAQ (reference sequence). Trimming took 6 bases from V and 0 from J, leaving 30 bases between them. The CDR3 loop reads CASSTILINHSGQSSYEQYF. Written as DNA, the CDR3 is TGTGCCAGCAGTACTATCTTAATCAACCACTCGGGACAAAGCTCCTACGAGCAGTACTTC.

On this clonotype: A junction end diverges from the germline sequence, so it may reflect a read error. V and J are TRBV11-1 and TRBJ2-7, with 10 bases lining up with TRBD2. This CDR3 contains 20 residues. CDR1 is SGHAT and CDR2 is FQDESV in the germline V gene (reference sequence). The CDR3 DNA reads TGTGCCAGCAGCTTAGTACATTCGGGGACTAGCGTAATACGCACCTACGAGGAGTACTTC. Translation gives CASSLVHSGTSVIRTYEEYF.

This clonotype was seen more than once but under ten times. V gene TRBV12-3 or TRBV12-4 combines with J gene TRBJ2-7, with 7 bases aligning to TRBD1. CDR3 size: 15 residues. V lost 6 bases, J lost 3 bases, and 11 bases stayed unmatched. The CDR3 loop is CASRPGQVVNYEQYF. The CDR3 bases are TGTGCCAGCAGGCCCGGACAGGTCGTAAACTACGAGCAGTACTTC.

Concerning this clonotype: The junction shows a germline mismatch at one end, possibly a read error. The chain uses TRBV10-3 and TRBJ2-7, with TRBD2 matching over 10 bases. This CDR3 contains 19 residues. From germline, CDR1 is ENHRY and CDR2 SYGVKD. The CDR3 coding sequence is TGTGCCAGCAGTTACCTTGGTAGCGGGGGGCCACTGAGCTCCTACGAGCAGTACTTC. Translation: CASSYLGSGGPLSSYEQYF.